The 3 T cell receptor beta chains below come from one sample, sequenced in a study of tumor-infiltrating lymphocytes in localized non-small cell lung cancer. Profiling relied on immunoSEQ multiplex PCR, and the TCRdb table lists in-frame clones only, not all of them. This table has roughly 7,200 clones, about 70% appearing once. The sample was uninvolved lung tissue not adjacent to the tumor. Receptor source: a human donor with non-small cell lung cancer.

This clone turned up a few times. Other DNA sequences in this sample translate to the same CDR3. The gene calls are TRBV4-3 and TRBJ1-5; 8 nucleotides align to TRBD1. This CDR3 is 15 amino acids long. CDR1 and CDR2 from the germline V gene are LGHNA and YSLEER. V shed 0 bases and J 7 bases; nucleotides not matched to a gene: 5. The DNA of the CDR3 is TGCGCCAGCAGCCAAGATTGGACAGGGCGGCAGCCCCAGCATTTT. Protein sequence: CASSQDWTGRQPQHF.

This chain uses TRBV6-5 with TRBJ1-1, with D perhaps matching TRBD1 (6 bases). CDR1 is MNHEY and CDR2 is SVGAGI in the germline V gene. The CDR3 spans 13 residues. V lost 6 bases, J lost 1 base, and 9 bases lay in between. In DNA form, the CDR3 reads TGTGCCAGCAGACCGGGGGCGAACACTGAAGCTTTCTTT. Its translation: CASRPGANTEAFF.

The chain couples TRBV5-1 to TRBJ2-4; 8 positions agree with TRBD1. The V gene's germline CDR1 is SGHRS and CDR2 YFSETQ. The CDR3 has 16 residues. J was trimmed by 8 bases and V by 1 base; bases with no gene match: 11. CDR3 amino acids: CASSLMATGGRDIQYF. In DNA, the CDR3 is TGCGCCAGCAGCTTGATGGCTACAGGGGGTAGGGACATTCAGTACTTC.